The clone carrying this TCR beta chain was counted between two and nine times. The target antigen is unknown. V gave up 1 base and J gave up 3 bases; unmatched junction bases: 3. The CDR3 is 14 residues long. The germline gives CDR1 GTSNPN, CDR2 SVGIG (reference sequence). The source of the sample is a study of cytomegalovirus exposure and HLA in healthy donors. Study-wide background: Clustering assigned 81% of the roughly 380 genotyped donors to the Caucasian-associated ancestry cluster.

Study conclusions and caveats: In vitro work confirmed that a few CMV-associated chains recognize CMV antigens. Most CMV-associated TCR beta chains appeared HLA-restricted in a later analysis.

The PCR was carried out with 60 Vbeta primers and 13 Jbeta primers. Generated by immunoSEQ multiplex PCR, the TCRdb table keeps only in-frame clones and is missing some. The data show some 80,000 clones, with approximately 60% seen just once and 4.4% held by the top ten. Material: PBMCs. The V and J genes are TRBV30 and TRBJ1-5; 7 bases match TRBD1. This clonotype was obtained from a male donor in good health and CMV-seropositive. CDR3 region: CAWSAGTANQPQHF. CDR3 DNA sequence: TGTGCCTGGAGTGCCGGGACAGCCAATCAGCCCCAGCATTTT.